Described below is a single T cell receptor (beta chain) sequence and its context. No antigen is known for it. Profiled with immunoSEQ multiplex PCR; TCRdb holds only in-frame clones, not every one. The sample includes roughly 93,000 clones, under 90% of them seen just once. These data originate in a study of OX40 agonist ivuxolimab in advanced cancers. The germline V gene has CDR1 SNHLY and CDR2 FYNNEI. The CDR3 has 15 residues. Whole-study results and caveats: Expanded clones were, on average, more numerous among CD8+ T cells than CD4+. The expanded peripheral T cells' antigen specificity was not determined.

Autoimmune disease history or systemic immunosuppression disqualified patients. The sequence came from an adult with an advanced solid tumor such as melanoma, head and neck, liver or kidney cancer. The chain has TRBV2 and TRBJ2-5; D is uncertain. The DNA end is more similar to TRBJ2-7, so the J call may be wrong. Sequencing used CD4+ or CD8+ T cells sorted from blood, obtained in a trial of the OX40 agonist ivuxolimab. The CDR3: CASTIYPHPGYEQYF. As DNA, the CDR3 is TGTGCCAGCACCATCTACCCCCATCCCGGATACGAGCAGTACTTC.